This TCR beta chain was found in a study of T cells after yellow fever vaccination. About the study: Preparation used SMART-Seq v4 Ultra Low Input for the low-cell-number fractions.

Germline V CDR1 and CDR2: LNHDA, SQIVND (reference sequence). Trimming removed 4 bases from V and 3 bases from J, with 6 bases in between. The CDR3 contains 13 residues. This clonotype occurred many times. MiXCR, run by TCRdb on the 5' RACE reads, gives a single entry per CDR3 protein. This table has 68,000 or so distinct CDR3 sequences, about 7% appearing once. Specimen: CD8+ T cells sorted from PBMCs, collected 15 days after the yellow fever booster vaccination. The V and J genes are TRBV19 and TRBJ2-2; D unclear. This sequence originates from a man between 25 and 39 years old who received the YFV17D yellow fever vaccine. Here the CDR3 reads CASSNLDTGELFF. The CDR3, as DNA: TGTGCCAGTAGTAACCTAGACACCGGGGAGCTGTTTTTT.